This T cell receptor (beta chain) was obtained from a study of cytomegalovirus exposure and HLA in healthy donors. The overall study: In a later analysis, the roughly 130 validation repertoires were reported to have used the same platform as the 650 to 800 first-cohort repertoires. Study findings and constraints: Subsequent analysis found a tendency for first-cohort TCR clusters to co-occur within the 120 or so validation repertoires.

Clones were sequenced by immunoSEQ multiplex PCR, and TCRdb holds only the in-frame ones, with some missing. The table shows about 79,000 clones, with 80% to 95% occurring only once. About this clone: Its antigen is still unknown.

This clonotype originated in a woman in her twenties or thirties in good health and CMV-seronegative. Material: PBMCs.

CDR3 sequence: CSVLQGLTEAFF. CDR3 sequence (DNA): TGCAGCGTTCTGCAGGGGCTGACTGAAGCTTTCTTT. This chain connects TRBV29-1 to TRBJ1-1, with D possibly TRBD1 on 6 matching bases. The CDR3 is 12 amino acids. V lost 5 bases and J 5 bases, leaving 12 bases between the germline ends. Germline loops: CDR1 SQVTM, CDR2 ANQGSEA.